These T cell receptor beta chains were read from a single sample in a study of T cell responses to AZD1222 COVID-19 vaccine. The protocol was immunoSEQ multiplex PCR, while the TCRdb copy is restricted to in-frame clones and leaves out a portion. The sample lists some 110,000 clones, more than 85% occurring once. The material was peripheral blood, obtained 28 days after the second AZD1222 dose. Every receptor here comes from an adult who received the AZD1222 COVID-19 vaccine. Both conserved end residues are part of each CDR3. A D gene is named only where the DNA matches it firmly. Size is omitted from some rows. Given values are once, few, many or a class for expanded clones.

abundance,j_gene,d_gene,v_gene,CDR3nt,CDR3aa
NA,TRBJ2-7,NA,TRBV12-3/TRBV12-4,TGTGCCAGCAGTTGGTCCTCCTACGAGCAGTACTTC,CASSWSSYEQYF
NA,TRBJ2-7,TRBD2,TRBV3-1/TRBV3-2,TGTGCCAGCAGCCGCGCCGGGGGGTCTTCCTACGAGCAGTACTTC,CASSRAGGSSYEQYF
NA,TRBJ2-5,TRBD2,TRBV4-1,TGCGCCTCCGCGGGGGGGCAGCAAGAGACCCAGTACTTC,CASAGGQQETQYF
NA,TRBJ2-1,TRBD1,TRBV18,TGTGCTAGCTCTAGGACAGGGAAGGACAATGAGCAGTTCTTC,CASSRTGKDNEQFF
NA,TRBJ2-7,TRBD1,TRBV28,TGTGCCAGCTGGGACAGCTCCTACGAGCAGTACTTC,CASWDSSYEQYF
NA,TRBJ2-5,TRBD2,TRBV3-1/TRBV3-2,TGTGCCAGCAGCCAAGGACTAGCGGAAGAGACCCAGTACTTC,CASSQGLAEETQYF
once,TRBJ1-3,NA,TRBV19,TGTGCCAGTAGAGGGGGTCTGCCCTCTGGAAACACCATATATTTT,CASRGGLPSGNTIYF
NA,TRBJ1-5,TRBD1,TRBV6-6,TGTGCCAGCAGTACTCGACAGGGGAATCAGCCCCAGCATTTT,CASSTRQGNQPQHF
once,TRBJ2-7,NA,TRBV7-9,TGTGCCAGCAGCCAGTCCTCCCCCGAGCAGTACTTC,CASSQSSPEQYF
few,TRBJ2-2,NA,TRBV3-1/TRBV3-2,TGTGCCAGCAGCCAAGGAAGAGAGGCCGGGGAGCTGTTTTTT,CASSQGREAGELFF
NA,TRBJ2-1,TRBD2,TRBV18,TGTGCCAGCTCACCTAGCGGGATTTCCTACAATGAGCAGTTCTTC,CASSPSGISYNEQFF
NA,TRBJ1-4,NA,TRBV5-4,TGTGCCAGCAGCCCTCAGGGCAGTAATGAAAAACTGTTTTTT,CASSPQGSNEKLFF
NA,TRBJ2-6,NA,TRBV6-8,TGTGCCAGCAGCCCGTCGAATGCTGGGGCGCCTTATGGGGCCAACGTCCTGACTTTC,CASSPSNAGAPYGANVLTF
NA,TRBJ1-1,NA,TRBV9,TGTGCCAGCAGCGCGAGCGCGCCGACTGAAGCTTTCTTT,CASSASAPTEAFF
NA,TRBJ1-1,TRBD1,TRBV30,TGTGCCTGGAACAGGGGCTCGAACACTGAAGCTTTCTTT,CAWNRGSNTEAFF
NA,TRBJ2-6,TRBD1,TRBV3-1/TRBV3-2,TGTGCCAGCACCTGGCAGGGGGCTGCTGGGGCCAACGTCCTGACTTTC,CASTWQGAAGANVLTF
once,TRBJ2-3,TRBD2,TRBV9,TGTGCCAGCAGCGTAGCTCCTTCGCGGACTAGCGGGGGTCGCACAGATACGCAGTATTTT,CASSVAPSRTSGGRTDTQYF
NA,TRBJ2-2,TRBD2,TRBV9,TGTGCCAGCAGCGTAGACGGGAGGACGAACACCGGGGAGCTGTTTTTT,CASSVDGRTNTGELFF
NA,TRBJ2-3,NA,TRBV28,TGTGCCAGCGTGAGGAGCTGGGGCACAGATACGCAGTATTTT,CASVRSWGTDTQYF
NA,TRBJ2-1,NA,TRBV5-4,TGTGCCAGCAGCTTGGGTTTCGGCGGGACCTCCTACAATGAGCAGTTCTTC,CASSLGFGGTSYNEQFF
NA,TRBJ2-1,TRBD2,TRBV9,TGTGCCAGCAGCGTAGCTAGCGGGGGGTACAATGAGCAGTTCTTC,CASSVASGGYNEQFF
NA,TRBJ1-5,NA,TRBV12-2,TGTGCAAGTCGCGATATCAGGACGCGGGTTAGGAATCAGCCCCAGCATTTT,CASRDIRTRVRNQPQHF
NA,TRBJ1-5,TRBD1,TRBV19,TGTGCCAGTATGCCGGACAGGGAGTACAATCAGCCCCAGCATTTT,CASMPDREYNQPQHF
NA,TRBJ2-7,NA,TRBV4-3,TGCGCCAGCAGCCAAGAAGGATATAGAGGCGGGACCTACGAGCAGTACTTC,CASSQEGYRGGTYEQYF
NA,TRBJ2-3,NA,TRBV7-9,TGTGCCAGCAGCTTAGCGCCTGACCCCCATACGCAGTATTTT,CASSLAPDPHTQYF
NA,TRBJ1-5,NA,TRBV19,TGTGCCAGTAGTATAGATCGAAGGGGGCCCCAGCATTTT,CASSIDRRGPQHF
NA,TRBJ1-2,NA,TRBV3-1/TRBV3-2,TGTGCCAGCAGCCAAGGCATCTATGGCTACACCTTC,CASSQGIYGYTF
NA,TRBJ2-7,NA,TRBV7-9,TGTGCCAGCAGCCTGAGTACCTACGAGCAGTACTTC,CASSLSTYEQYF
NA,TRBJ1-2,NA,TRBV7-6,TGTGCCAGCAGCCTCCTTGGGGGCGGCTATGGCTACACCTTC,CASSLLGGGYGYTF
NA,TRBJ2-7,TRBD1,TRBV7-9,TGTGCCAGCAGATCTGGGTGGACAGGGGTCTACGAGCAGTACTTC,CASRSGWTGVYEQYF
NA,TRBJ2-2,TRBD1,TRBV5-4,TGTGCCAGCAGCTTGGCGGACAGGGGGCTCCGCAGCACCGGGGAGCTGTTTTTT,CASSLADRGLRSTGELFF
NA,TRBJ2-7,NA,TRBV19,TGTGCCAGTAGTATGCGGTTCGACAGCTACACTTACTCCTACGAGCAGTACTTC,CASSMRFDSYTYSYEQYF
NA,TRBJ2-7,TRBD1,TRBV10-3,TGTGCCATCAGTGATAAGACAGGGGGCTCCTACGAGCAGTACTTC,CAISDKTGGSYEQYF
NA,TRBJ2-1,TRBD2,TRBV4-2,TGTGCCAGCAGCCATCCTAGCGGAGGGGAGGATGAGCAGTTCTTC,CASSHPSGGEDEQFF
NA,TRBJ2-7,NA,TRBV6-6,TGTGCCAGCAGCAGCGGACCCTACGAGCAGTACTTC,CASSSGPYEQYF
NA,TRBJ1-5,TRBD1,TRBV3-1/TRBV3-2,TGTGCCAGCAGCCGGGGACAGGGCCACAATCAGCCCCAGCATTTT,CASSRGQGHNQPQHF
NA,TRBJ1-1,NA,TRBV29-1,TGCAGCGTCCGTGGTGACAGTGATGAAGCTTTCTTT,CSVRGDSDEAFF
NA,TRBJ2-3,NA,TRBV7-3,TGTGCCAGCAGCTTAGGTTTGGCGACGCAGTATTTT,CASSLGLATQYF
NA,TRBJ2-2,NA,TRBV11-2,TGTGCCAGCAGCTTAGTGGCCGGGGAGCTGTTTTTT,CASSLVAGELFF
NA,TRBJ2-2,NA,TRBV27,TGTGCCAGCAGCCAAGTAGCCGGGGAGCTGTTTTTT,CASSQVAGELFF
NA,TRBJ2-7,NA,TRBV7-2,TGTGCCAGCAGCTTAGAGGTGGGGAGCCCTTACGAGCAGTACTTC,CASSLEVGSPYEQYF
NA,TRBJ2-1,TRBD1,TRBV9,TGTGCCAGCAGCTCGACCGGGACAGTATACAATGAGCAGTTCTTC,CASSSTGTVYNEQFF
NA,TRBJ1-1,NA,TRBV7-3,TGTGCCAGCAGCTTGGGGCCCCGGAACACTGAAGCTTTCTTT,CASSLGPRNTEAFF
NA,TRBJ2-7,TRBD1,TRBV6-4,TGTGCCATCCCGACAGGGGGCTGTAACTCCTACGAGCAGTACTTC,CAIPTGGCNSYEQYF
NA,TRBJ2-7,NA,TRBV30,TGTGCCTGGGGACTACCATCAGGAGGGGCATCGTACGAGCAGTACTTC,CAWGLPSGGASYEQYF
few,TRBJ1-1,TRBD1,TRBV7-9,TGTGCCAGCAGCTTGGGGACAGATGAAGCTTTCTTT,CASSLGTDEAFF
NA,TRBJ2-5,NA,TRBV5-4,TGTGCCAGCAGCTCCAAAAACGGAGAGACCCAGTACTTC,CASSSKNGETQYF
NA,TRBJ2-7,NA,TRBV6-5,TGTGCCAGCAGGCAGGGGATCGGTTCGGTAAACGAGCAGTACTTC,CASRQGIGSVNEQYF